The rows below give T cell receptor beta chains drawn from one sample of a study of shared clonotypes between healthy human individuals. Some clones are missing from TCRdb's copy, which holds only in-frame ones; the method was immunoSEQ multiplex PCR. This table holds approximately 2,200,000 clones, about 92% found once. Sample: naive CD8+ T cells from PBMCs. These receptors were obtained from a man aged 18 to 30 in good health. Some clones in this sample may be carry-over from other donors' samples. Each CDR3 is given with its conserved first and last residue. Fields, in order: D gene, V gene, clone size, J gene, CDR3 DNA, CDR3 protein. D genes are given only for firm matches. The listing skips clone size in some rows; elsewhere it reads once, few, many or a size class.

>.|TRBV28|.|TRBJ2-3
TGTGCCAGCAGTTTTGGGGGGATTTTCACAGATACGCAGTATTTT
CASSFGGIFTDTQYF
>.|TRBV10-3|once|TRBJ2-7
TGTGCCATCAGTGAAGCTACAGCATTGTACGAGCAGTACTTC
CAISEATALYEQYF
>.|TRBV11-2|.|TRBJ2-7
TGTGCCAGCAGCCCGGGACTGACTTATGAGCAGTACTTC
CASSPGLTYEQYF
>TRBD1|TRBV27|.|TRBJ1-2
TGTGCCAGCAGTGACAGGGGGCTCGGCTACACCTTC
CASSDRGLGYTF
>TRBD1|TRBV6-5|.|TRBJ1-6
TGTGCCAGCAGTGGACAGGGCGAATGGTCACCCCTCCACTTT
CASSGQGEWSPLHF
>.|TRBV5-6|.|TRBJ2-3
TGTGCCAGCAGCTTGGCCTCGCGATACACAGATACGCAGTATTTT
CASSLASRYTDTQYF
>TRBD2|TRBV7-9|.|TRBJ2-7
TGTGCCAGCAGTCGAAAGCCCGGGACTAGCGGGAGTGGAGACCACGAGCAGTACTTC
CASSRKPGTSGSGDHEQYF
>TRBD2|TRBV29-1|.|TRBJ2-1
TGCAGCGTTGGCGGGGGTTCCGCGCCGAGCTCCTACAATGAGCAGTTCTTC
CSVGGGSAPSSYNEQFF
>.|TRBV12-5|.|TRBJ2-5
TGTGCTAGTGGTTTGGTACTACGGGAGACCCAGTACTTC
CASGLVLRETQYF
>.|TRBV6-1|.|TRBJ1-5
TGTGCCAGCAGCCACCGGGACGGTGATCAGCCCCAGCATTTT
CASSHRDGDQPQHF
>.|TRBV27|.|TRBJ2-1
TGTGCCAGCAGAGAGGCGGGATGGAACAATGAGCAGTTCTTC
CASREAGWNNEQFF
>.|TRBV28|.|TRBJ2-7
TGTGCCAGCAGTTTATCCCTTGGGGGTTTGTACGAGCAGTACTTC
CASSLSLGGLYEQYF
>TRBD2|TRBV5-1|.|TRBJ2-7
TGCGCCAGCAGCTCCAGCGGACTAGCGGCCACCTACGAGCAGTACTTC
CASSSSGLAATYEQYF
>.|TRBV2|.|TRBJ2-7
TGTGCCTGCAGTGGCAGGGGTATCAACGAGCAGTACTTC
CACSGRGINEQYF
>TRBD1|TRBV27|.|TRBJ2-1
TGTGCCACCACTCCGACAGGGTTCCATGAGCAGTTCTTC
CATTPTGFHEQFF
>.|TRBV21-1|.|TRBJ1-2
TGTGCCAGCAGCAAACTGTTCGGGACAGAAAGAAATAAAAACTATGGCTACACCTTC
CASSKLFGTERNKNYGYTF
>.|TRBV7-6|.|TRBJ2-3
TGTGCCAGCAGCTTAGGGAGGGGAGATACGCAGTATTTT
CASSLGRGDTQYF
>.|TRBV4-1|.|TRBJ2-7
TGCGCCAGCAGCCACGTCACTAGGAGGGGCCTTTCGGGCGAGCAGTACTTC
CASSHVTRRGLSGEQYF
>TRBD2|TRBV19|.|TRBJ2-7
TGTGCCAGTAGTATAGCGGGGGGGGACTCCTACGAGCAGTACTTC
CASSIAGGDSYEQYF
>.|TRBV5-6|few|TRBJ1-5
TGTGCCAGCAGCACGGGGACTCATCAGCCCCAGCATTTT
CASSTGTHQPQHF
>.|TRBV7-6|.|TRBJ2-2
TGTGCCAGCAGCTCCCCGGGAATGAACACCGGGGAGCTGTTTTTT
CASSSPGMNTGELFF
>TRBD2|TRBV9|.|TRBJ2-1
TGTGCCAGCAGCGCGAGCGGGAGGGCCTACAATGAGCAGTTCTTC
CASSASGRAYNEQFF
>.|TRBV19|once|TRBJ2-7
TGTGCCAGTAGTATCCTCGTAGGGGGGCCTCGCGAGCAGTACTTC
CASSILVGGPREQYF
>TRBD2|TRBV7-6|.|TRBJ2-7
TGTGCCAGCAGCTTAGCGGGGACTAGCTCCTACGAGCAGTACTTC
CASSLAGTSSYEQYF
>TRBD1|TRBV28|.|TRBJ1-3
TGTGCCAGCAGTTTAACCCCAGGGGGAGATCCAAACACCATATATTTT
CASSLTPGGDPNTIYF
>TRBD1|TRBV10-1|.|TRBJ2-6
TGCGCCAGCAGTGGGGACAGGGACGACGGGGCCAACGTCCTGACTTTC
CASSGDRDDGANVLTF
>TRBD1|TRBV7-9|.|TRBJ2-2
TGTGCCAGCAGCTCTTGGACAGGGTACACCGGGGAGCTGTTTTTT
CASSSWTGYTGELFF
>TRBD2|TRBV4-3|once|TRBJ2-5
TGCGCCAGCAGCCAAGGTAGCGGGAGAACAGAGACCCAGTACTTC
CASSQGSGRTETQYF
>.|TRBV1|.|TRBJ2-3
TGCACCAGCAGCTGCACCGGGACTAGCGGGAGCGGGACAGATACGCAGTATTTT
CTSSCTGTSGSGTDTQYF
>.|TRBV19|.|TRBJ2-2
TGTGCCAGTAGTATAGATCCGGATTTTGCCGGGGAGCTGTTTTTT
CASSIDPDFAGELFF
>TRBD2|TRBV7-2|.|TRBJ2-7
TGTGCCAGCAGCCCCCTGGCCAGCGGGAGGGCTTACGAGCAGTACTTC
CASSPLASGRAYEQYF
>TRBD1|TRBV5-1|.|TRBJ2-2
TGCGCCAGCAGCTTACCGGGACAGGGGGCGGCGAACACCGGGGAGCTGTTTTTT
CASSLPGQGAANTGELFF
>.|TRBV5-6|.|TRBJ2-7
TGTGCCAGCACCAAGGAGGGGGCGGACGAGCAGTACTTC
CASTKEGADEQYF
>.|TRBV7-9|.|TRBJ2-1
TGTGCCAGCAGCTTAGGGTCGGGGGCGTCGGATGAGCAGTTCTTC
CASSLGSGASDEQFF
>.|TRBV7-9|.|TRBJ1-4
TGTGCCAGCAGCCTTGGGATCGCAACTAATGAAAAACTGTTTTTT
CASSLGIATNEKLFF
>.|TRBV28|.|TRBJ1-1
TGTGCCAGCAGTTTGCGCTCTCCTGAAGCTTTCTTT
CASSLRSPEAFF
>.|TRBV28|.|TRBJ2-7
TGTGCCAGCAGTGGGGGCTACGAGCAGTACTTC
CASSGGYEQYF
>TRBD1|TRBV9|.|TRBJ2-5
TGTGCCAGCAGCGTAGCTGGACAGGGCCAGGTCCAGTACTTC
CASSVAGQGQVQYF
>.|TRBV4-3|.|TRBJ2-7
TGCGCCAGCAGCCAAGGGGTACAGGTCCGCCAAAGGAACTTC
CASSQGVQVRQRNF
>TRBD2|TRBV25-1|.|TRBJ2-7
TGTGCCAGCAGTGGACTAGCGGGGAGCTCCTACGAGCAGTACTTC
CASSGLAGSSYEQYF
>.|TRBV5-6|.|TRBJ2-7
TGTGCCAGCAGCTTTGACAGCTCCTACGAGCAGTACTTC
CASSFDSSYEQYF
>.|TRBV21-1|once|TRBJ2-7
TGTGCCAGCAGCAAAGCGTTCTCCGGGTACGAGCAGTACTTC
CASSKAFSGYEQYF
>TRBD1|TRBV28|.|TRBJ1-2
TGTGCCAGCAGTTTTTTTGGGACAGGGCCCTACTATGGCTACACCTTC
CASSFFGTGPYYGYTF
>.|TRBV5-6|.|TRBJ1-5
TGTGCCAGCAGCGCGGGAAGGGAGCCCCAGCATTTT
CASSAGREPQHF
>.|TRBV9|.|TRBJ1-2
TGTGCCAGCAACGACCCCATGCAGGGCATCCTGAGGGGCTACACCTTC
CASNDPMQGILRGYTF
>.|TRBV28|once|TRBJ1-2
TGTGCCAGCAGTTTTAGGTCTAACTATGGCTACACCTTC
CASSFRSNYGYTF
>TRBD2|TRBV10-2|.|TRBJ2-1
TGCGCCAGCAGTGACGGACTAGCGGGAGGCAATGAGCAGTTCTTC
CASSDGLAGGNEQFF
>.|TRBV19|.|TRBJ1-5
TGTGCCAGTAGTATTTTTTTCCTAAGCAATCAGCCCCAGCATTTT
CASSIFFLSNQPQHF
>TRBD1|TRBV27|.|TRBJ1-2
TGTGCCAGCAGTCTAACACAGGGGGCGAACTATGGCTACACCTTC
CASSLTQGANYGYTF
>TRBD2|TRBV14|.|TRBJ2-1
TGTGCCAGCAGCCTAAGACAAGGACTAGCGGGATACAATGAGCAGTTCTTC
CASSLRQGLAGYNEQFF
>TRBD1|TRBV29-1|.|TRBJ2-4
TGCAGCGGGGTTGACAGGGGGATTAACATTCAGTACTTC
CSGVDRGINIQYF
>.|TRBV9|.|TRBJ2-1
TGTGCCAGCAGCGTAGTCGCGCGGGAATGGATCACTGAGCAGTTCTTC
CASSVVAREWITEQFF
>.|TRBV4-1|.|TRBJ2-2
TGCGCCAGCAGCCAAGAGGGAACAGGGTTGACCGGGGAGCTGTTTTTT
CASSQEGTGLTGELFF